The clone carrying this T cell receptor beta chain turned up a few times. Antigen specificity is unknown. These data originate in a study of response to subunit inactivated influenza vaccine. Study-wide findings and caveats: Researchers suggested that each seasonal influenza vaccination recruits few new T cells.

TCRdb re-called the RT-PCR reads through MiXCR, storing one row per CDR3 protein. Among 650,000 to 800,000 distinct CDR3 sequences listed, around 14% were seen once. The source is a man aged 50 or older who received an inactivated influenza vaccine. The sample in question was PBMCs from blood, obtained approximately 15 days before vaccination.

CDR3 region: CASSFIALEQYF. In nucleotides, the CDR3 is TGTGCCAGCAGTTTTATAGCGCTCGAGCAGTACTTC. V usage is TRBV28 and J usage is TRBJ2-7; tentatively, D is TRBD2 (5 bases). The CDR3 runs 12 residues. The germline CDR1 and CDR2 sequences are MDHEN and SYDVKM. Between the trimmed V and J ends, which lost 3 bases and 6 bases, there was a span of 9 bases.